These T cell receptor beta chains were read from a single sample in a study of T cells after yellow fever vaccination. TCRdb analysed the 5' RACE reads with MiXCR anew, one entry per CDR3 protein. The repertoire holds approximately 450,000 distinct CDR3 sequences, with around a sixth as singletons. The specimen comprised PBMCs, sampled before the yellow fever booster vaccination. The receptors were sampled from a man younger than 35 who received the YFV17D yellow fever vaccine. Each CDR3 is given without its conserved first and last residue.

J gene: TRBJ2-5; V gene: TRBV12-3/TRBV12-4; CDR3 protein: ASSSSSGGRGTQY
J gene: TRBJ2-3; V gene: TRBV4-3; CDR3 protein: ASSQEGTPVGQY
J gene: TRBJ2-2; V gene: TRBV4-3; CDR3 protein: ASSQDVGGSTGELF
J gene: TRBJ2-1; V gene: TRBV4-3; CDR3 protein: ASSQRGGTYNEQF
J gene: TRBJ1-2; V gene: TRBV5-1; CDR3 protein: ASTWTGSDGYT
J gene: TRBJ2-4; V gene: TRBV25-1; CDR3 protein: ASSEFGTKNIQY
J gene: TRBJ2-3; V gene: TRBV24-1; CDR3 protein: ATSDLRGSGTDTQY
J gene: TRBJ1-1; V gene: TRBV7-2; CDR3 protein: ASSSHSVNTEAF
J gene: TRBJ2-1; V gene: TRBV5-1; CDR3 protein: ASSWHSGRIDEQF
J gene: TRBJ2-3; V gene: TRBV4-3; CDR3 protein: ASSPRATSGGASHTDTQY
J gene: TRBJ2-7; V gene: TRBV10-3; CDR3 protein: ATHRGGYEQY
J gene: TRBJ2-5; V gene: TRBV29-1; CDR3 protein: SVAGRGAEETQY
J gene: TRBJ1-1; V gene: TRBV6-2/TRBV6-3; CDR3 protein: ASSYGGQGAAAF
J gene: TRBJ1-5; V gene: TRBV20-1; CDR3 protein: SARNEYLGNQPQH
J gene: TRBJ1-3; V gene: TRBV6-2/TRBV6-3; CDR3 protein: ASGPMGQGGKDTIY
J gene: TRBJ1-2; V gene: TRBV5-1; CDR3 protein: ASRGGGGYT
J gene: TRBJ2-3; V gene: TRBV9; CDR3 protein: ASSPTTGRTTDTQY
J gene: TRBJ1-1; V gene: TRBV6-5; CDR3 protein: ASSSTGAEAF
J gene: TRBJ2-7; V gene: TRBV20-1; CDR3 protein: SAPGGQTYEQY
J gene: TRBJ2-5; V gene: TRBV12-3/TRBV12-4; CDR3 protein: ASQVGGETQY
J gene: TRBJ2-5; V gene: TRBV5-6; CDR3 protein: ASSLGAGTQY
J gene: TRBJ2-1; V gene: TRBV5-1; CDR3 protein: ASSLVAGGLYEQF
J gene: TRBJ1-5; V gene: TRBV6-6; CDR3 protein: ASNTGQVSNQPQH
J gene: TRBJ1-3; V gene: TRBV6-5; CDR3 protein: ASSYSGGAGNTIY
J gene: TRBJ2-1; V gene: TRBV11-2; CDR3 protein: ASSRAAGERNEQF
J gene: TRBJ2-5; V gene: TRBV6-2/TRBV6-3; CDR3 protein: ASGLSWETQY
J gene: TRBJ1-5; V gene: TRBV12-3/TRBV12-4; CDR3 protein: ASSDGTGNQPQH
J gene: TRBJ1-6; V gene: TRBV10-3; CDR3 protein: AARFGAVDSPLH
J gene: TRBJ2-7; V gene: TRBV6-5; CDR3 protein: ASRVGLAGGEEQY
J gene: TRBJ2-2; V gene: TRBV7-2; CDR3 protein: ASKGTGLAGAFNTGELF
J gene: TRBJ2-1; V gene: TRBV12-3/TRBV12-4; CDR3 protein: ASSHNRGQAGPTV
J gene: TRBJ2-1; V gene: TRBV5-1; CDR3 protein: ASSFTQGFGNEQF
J gene: TRBJ1-2; V gene: TRBV11-3; CDR3 protein: ASSQTSGTVV
J gene: TRBJ2-3; V gene: TRBV7-9; CDR3 protein: ASRGSGFADTQY
J gene: TRBJ2-7; V gene: TRBV6-5; CDR3 protein: ASRAGQGRTYEQY
J gene: TRBJ1-2; V gene: TRBV7-2; CDR3 protein: ASSLSLRLGYGYT
J gene: TRBJ2-2; V gene: TRBV10-3; CDR3 protein: AISESMVTGELF
J gene: TRBJ2-3; V gene: TRBV7-3; CDR3 protein: ASSLYPSGGTDTQY
J gene: TRBJ2-2; V gene: TRBV24-1; CDR3 protein: ATSDLRQNTGELF
J gene: TRBJ1-3; V gene: TRBV4-1; CDR3 protein: ASSQTTGTRGNTIY
J gene: TRBJ2-1; V gene: TRBV7-2; CDR3 protein: ASSFLGGSSYNEQF
J gene: TRBJ1-1; V gene: TRBV20-1; CDR3 protein: SASRTGSEAF
J gene: TRBJ1-2; V gene: TRBV12-3/TRBV12-4; CDR3 protein: ASSLKGQGDGYT
J gene: TRBJ2-1; V gene: TRBV7-9; CDR3 protein: ASSPSGLGGNEQF
J gene: TRBJ2-2; V gene: TRBV6-2/TRBV6-3; CDR3 protein: ASNGAGELF
J gene: TRBJ2-3; V gene: TRBV7-2; CDR3 protein: ASSPGAGADTQY
J gene: TRBJ1-3; V gene: TRBV12-3/TRBV12-4; CDR3 protein: ASSFGRLAGNTIY
J gene: TRBJ2-6; V gene: TRBV5-1; CDR3 protein: ASSFTTYRAGANVLT
J gene: TRBJ1-1; V gene: TRBV27; CDR3 protein: ASIGTGFGVEAF
J gene: TRBJ1-2; V gene: TRBV12-3/TRBV12-4; CDR3 protein: ASSSNEGGGYT
J gene: TRBJ1-5; V gene: TRBV5-6; CDR3 protein: ASSRTGTFLAQH
J gene: TRBJ1-4; V gene: TRBV4-3; CDR3 protein: ASSDYRASNEKLF
J gene: TRBJ2-1; V gene: TRBV6-2/TRBV6-3; CDR3 protein: ASTFGQAYNEQF
J gene: TRBJ2-7; V gene: TRBV27; CDR3 protein: ASSGGGSFYEQY
J gene: TRBJ2-4; V gene: TRBV10-3; CDR3 protein: AISEPGDTKNIQY